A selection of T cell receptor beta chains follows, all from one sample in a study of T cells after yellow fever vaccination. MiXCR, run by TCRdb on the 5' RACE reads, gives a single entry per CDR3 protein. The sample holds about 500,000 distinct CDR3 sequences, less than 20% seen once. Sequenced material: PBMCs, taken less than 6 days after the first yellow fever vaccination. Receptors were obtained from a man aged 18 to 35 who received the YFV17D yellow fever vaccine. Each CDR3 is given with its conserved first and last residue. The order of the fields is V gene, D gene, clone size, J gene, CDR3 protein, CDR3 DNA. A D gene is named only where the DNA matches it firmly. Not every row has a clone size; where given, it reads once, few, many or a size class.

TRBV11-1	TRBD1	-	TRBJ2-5	CASSLMDRNQETQYF	TGTGCCAGCAGCCTGATGGACAGGAACCAAGAGACCCAGTACTTC
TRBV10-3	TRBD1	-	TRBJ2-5	CATNRGLTGETQYF	TGTGCCACCAACAGGGGGTTAACGGGGGAGACCCAGTACTTC
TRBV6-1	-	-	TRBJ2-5	CASRVMDGQETQYF	TGTGCCAGCAGGGTAATGGACGGGCAAGAGACCCAGTACTTC
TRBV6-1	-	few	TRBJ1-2	CASRLKDGYTF	TGTGCCAGCAGATTGAAAGATGGCTACACCTTC
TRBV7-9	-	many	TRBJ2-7	CASGQGGYEQYF	TGTGCCTCAGGGCAGGGAGGCTACGAGCAGTACTTC
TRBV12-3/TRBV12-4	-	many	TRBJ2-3	CASTMSGTDTQYF	TGTGCCAGCACCATGTCCGGCACAGATACGCAGTATTTT
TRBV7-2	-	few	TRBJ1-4	CASSQNQGNEKLFF	TGTGCCAGCAGCCAGAACCAGGGGAATGAAAAACTGTTTTTT
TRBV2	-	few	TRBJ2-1	CASTVEWKNEQFF	TGTGCCAGCACCGTTGAATGGAAAAATGAGCAGTTCTTC
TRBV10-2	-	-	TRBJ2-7	CASSESGERYF	TGCGCCAGCAGTGAATCCGGGGAGCGGTACTTC
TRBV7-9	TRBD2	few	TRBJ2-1	CASSPTSGAYNEQFF	TGTGCCAGCAGCCCAACTAGCGGGGCATACAATGAGCAGTTCTTC
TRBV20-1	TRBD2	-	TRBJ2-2	CSTGLAGGTGELFF	TGCAGTACTGGCCTAGCGGGGGGGACCGGGGAGCTGTTTTTT
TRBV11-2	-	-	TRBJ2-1	CASSLRVGLGGYNEQFF	TGTGCCAGCAGCTTACGAGTCGGGCTCGGGGGTTACAATGAGCAGTTCTTC
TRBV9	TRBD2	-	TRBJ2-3	CASSPPPGLAGTDTQYF	TGTGCCAGCAGCCCTCCACCGGGACTAGCCGGTACAGATACGCAGTATTTT
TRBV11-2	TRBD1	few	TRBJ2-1	CASSLTGGQDEQFF	TGTGCCAGCAGCTTAACAGGGGGGCAGGATGAGCAGTTCTTC
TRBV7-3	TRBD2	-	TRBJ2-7	CASSSSGGSSSYEQYF	TGTGCCAGCAGCTCTAGCGGGGGTTCCAGCTCCTATGAGCAGTACTTC
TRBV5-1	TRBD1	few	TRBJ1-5	CASSSGQENQPQHF	TGCGCCAGCAGCTCCGGACAGGAGAATCAGCCCCAGCATTTT
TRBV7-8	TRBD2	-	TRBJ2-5	CASSLPSGGALKYQETQYF	TGTGCCAGCAGCTTACCCAGCGGGGGGGCCCTCAAGTACCAAGAGACCCAGTACTTC
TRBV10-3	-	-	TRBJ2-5	CATSSPSEETQYF	TGTGCCACCTCCTCGCCCTCGGAAGAGACCCAGTACTTC
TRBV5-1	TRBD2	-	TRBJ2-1	CASSLYSGGSYNEQFF	TGCGCCAGCAGCCTATATAGCGGGGGCTCCTACAATGAGCAGTTCTTC
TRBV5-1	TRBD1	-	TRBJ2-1	CASTTGQGGEQFF	TGCGCCAGCACAACAGGACAGGGGGGAGAGCAGTTCTTC
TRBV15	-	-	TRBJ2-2	CATSSQGKGLTGELFF	TGTGCCACCAGCTCCCAAGGGAAGGGTCTCACCGGGGAGCTGTTTTTT
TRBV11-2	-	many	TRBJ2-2	CASSLVAFGTGELFF	TGTGCCAGCAGCTTAGTCGCTTTTGGCACCGGGGAGCTGTTTTTT
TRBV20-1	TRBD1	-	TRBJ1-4	CSAPLGGTEKLFF	TGCAGTGCCCCCCTAGGGGGCACGGAAAAACTGTTTTTT
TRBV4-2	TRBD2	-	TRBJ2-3	CASSQARGGETDAQYF	TGTGCCAGCAGCCAAGCTCGCGGGGGGGAAACAGATGCGCAGTATTTT
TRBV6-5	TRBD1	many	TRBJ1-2	CASSYSTGRYGYTF	TGTGCCAGCAGCTACTCGACAGGGCGCTATGGCTACACCTTC
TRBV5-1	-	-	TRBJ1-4	CASSPGPTPEKLFF	TGCGCCAGCAGCCCGGGCCCTACCCCTGAAAAACTGTTTTTT
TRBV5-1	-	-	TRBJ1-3	CASSPWDIYSGNTIYF	TGCGCCAGCAGCCCATGGGACATCTACTCTGGAAACACCATATATTTT
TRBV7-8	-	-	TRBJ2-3	CASGGTGDTQYF	TGTGCCAGCGGGGGAACAGGAGATACGCAGTATTTT
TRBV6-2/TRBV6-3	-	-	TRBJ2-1	CASSHFSGSMNNEQFF	TGTGCCAGCAGCCATTTCTCCGGGAGCATGAACAATGAGCAGTTCTTC
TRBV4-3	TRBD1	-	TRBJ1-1	CASSQGQGRNTEAFF	TGCGCCAGCAGCCAGGGACAGGGTCGTAACACTGAAGCTTTCTTT
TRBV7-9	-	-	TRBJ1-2	CASSFSMDQAFYGYTF	TGTGCCAGCAGCTTCAGTATGGATCAAGCTTTCTATGGCTACACCTTC
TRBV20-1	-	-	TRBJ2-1	CSSRDLGRITLYNEQFF	TGCAGTTCTAGAGATCTCGGGCGGATCACTCTATACAATGAGCAGTTCTTC
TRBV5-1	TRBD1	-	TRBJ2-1	CASSLGTGSHNEQFF	TGCGCCAGCAGCTTAGGGACAGGGTCCCACAATGAGCAGTTCTTC
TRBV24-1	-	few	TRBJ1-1	CATSENPPGTEAFF	TGTGCCACCAGTGAGAATCCCCCGGGAACTGAAGCTTTCTTT
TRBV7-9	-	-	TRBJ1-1	CASSPKALNTEAFF	TGTGCCAGCAGCCCCAAGGCACTGAACACTGAAGCTTTCTTT
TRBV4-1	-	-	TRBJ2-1	CASSPLDLNEQFF	TGCGCCAGCAGCCCTCTGGATTTAAATGAGCAGTTCTTC